This T cell receptor beta chain was recovered during a study of a mutant IDH1 vaccine in newly diagnosed glioma. Across the whole study: Weeks 1, 3, 5, 7, 11, 15, 19 and 23 were when patients received their eight vaccinations. Beginning 4-6 weeks after radiotherapy alone, or with temozolomide cycles, vaccination took place.

Generated by immunoSEQ multiplex PCR, the TCRdb table keeps only in-frame clones and is missing some. The data show roughly 40,000 clones, with 80% to 90% seen just once and 1.5% to 2% held by the top ten. This sample's time point: week 5, during vaccination. Vaccinated patients received 300 ug of mutant IDH1 20-mer peptide per dose, with topical imiquimod. For this clone: The antigen is unknown.

The CDR3 extends over 15 amino acids. Trimming stripped 0 bases from V and 6 bases from J, with 13 bases between. CDR1 and CDR2 (germline): SGDLS, YYNGEE. The sequences come from PBMCs, collected from a glioma patient whose treatment included an IDH1 peptide vaccine. The clonotype comes from a man aged 40-49 years with glioma. The chain is built from TRBV9 and TRBJ1-5; D remains ambiguous. The CDR3 DNA reads as TGTGCCAGCAGCGTAGGTGGGGTATCGGGTCAGCCCCAGCATTTT. This translates into CASSVGGVSGQPQHF. The complete variable domain, with remaining parts taken from reference TRBV9 and TRBJ1-5, reads DSGVTQTPKHLITATGQRVTLRCSPRSGDLSVYWYQQSLDQGLQFLIQYYNGEERAKGNILERFSAQQFPDLHSELNLSSLELGDSALYFCASSVGGVSGQPQHFGDGTRLSIL.